This T cell receptor beta chain was identified during a study of control samples from healthy donors and cancer patients. Using immunoSEQ multiplex PCR, the repertoire was profiled, and TCRdb retains in-frame clones only, with some absent. The sample includes about 150,000 clones, around 92% of them seen just once. The germline V and J ends were trimmed by 0 bases and 1 base, with 14 bases remaining between them. Germline V CDR1 and CDR2: LGHNA, YNFKEQ. The CDR3 loop spans 17 amino acids. The J gene is TRBJ2-3, the V gene TRBV4-2, with D possibly TRBD2 on 7 matching bases. This receptor was obtained from a man between 25 and 39 years old in good health. The sequencing sample was made of blood. The CDR3 DNA is TGTGCCAGCAGCCAAGATCCTGGAGGGGGGGGCACAGATACGCAGTATTTT. Translated: CASSQDPGGGGTDTQYF.